Presented here are 2 T cell receptor beta chains from one specimen sequenced in a study of CD8+CD57+ T cells in acquired aplastic anemia (dated by TCRdb to the late 2010s). Sequenced using an Illumina HiSeq 2000. Genomic DNA was used as template for profiling of TCR beta VDJ combinations and CDR3 sequences. TCRdb redid the processing of the public reads, applying fastp at Q25 and MiXCR, and retained in-frame beta chains. All rows with the same CDR3 protein become a single entry with the most common DNA and genes. Within this sample are about 190,000 distinct CDR3 sequences, with around 50% of them counted one time only. Jointly, the top ten make up 16% of the sample. The sequencing sample was made of sorted CD4+, CD8+, or CD8+CD57+ T cells (not recorded which) from PBMCs. These receptors were obtained from a human donor in good health, serving as a control.

The chain joins TRBV2 to TRBJ1-4, with D perhaps matching TRBD1 (5 bases). The CDR3 has 13 residues. Germline CDR1 reads SNHLY; CDR2 reads FYNNEI. Trimming cost V 5 bases and J 7 bases, with 11 bases left between them. CDR3 bases: TGTGCCAGCAGTATCGCGACAGCTGAAAAACTGTTTTTT. It is translated as CASSIATAEKLFF.

For this clonotype: One end of the junction varies from germline; a read error may be responsible. DNA for the CDR3: TGCGCCAGCAGGGAGGGGCTACTCTATGGCTACACCTTC. Encoded protein: CASREGLLYGYTF. The J gene is TRBJ1-2, the V gene TRBV5-5; perhaps TRBD1 as D (5 bases). Germline lookup yields CDR1 SGHKS and CDR2 YYEKEE (reference sequence). There are 13 residues in the CDR3.